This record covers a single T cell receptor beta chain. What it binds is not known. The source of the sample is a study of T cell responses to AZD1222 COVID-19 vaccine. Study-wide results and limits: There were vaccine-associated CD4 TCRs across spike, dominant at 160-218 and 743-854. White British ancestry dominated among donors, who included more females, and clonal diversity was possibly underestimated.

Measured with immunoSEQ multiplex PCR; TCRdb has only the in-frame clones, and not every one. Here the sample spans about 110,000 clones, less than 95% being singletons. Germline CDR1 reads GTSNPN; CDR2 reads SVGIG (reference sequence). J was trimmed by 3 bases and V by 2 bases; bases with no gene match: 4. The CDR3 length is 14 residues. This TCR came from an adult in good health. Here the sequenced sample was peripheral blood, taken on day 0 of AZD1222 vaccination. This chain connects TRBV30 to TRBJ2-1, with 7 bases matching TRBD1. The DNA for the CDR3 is TGTGCCTGGAGTAAACGGGACAGCTACAATGAGCAGTTCTTC. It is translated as CAWSKRDSYNEQFF.